This entry lists 18 T cell receptor beta chains sequenced from one sample in a study of Ad26.COV2.S vaccination and SARS-CoV-2 variants. Method: immunoSEQ multiplex PCR; TCRdb's copy keeps in-frame clones and lacks some. The sample yields 350,000 to 450,000 clones, 92% seen once. Sequencing used peripheral blood, obtained after recovery from COVID-19. The receptor set was obtained from a human donor who had recovered from COVID-19.

The chain is built from TRBV20-1 and TRBJ2-2; tentative D call: TRBD1 (5 bases). CDR1 is DFQATT, CDR2 SNEGSKA, per germline (reference sequence). V was cut by 5 bases and J by 6 bases, with 7 bases left in between. The CDR3 contains 11 residues. The CDR3 is CSAAGPGELFF. The CDR3 DNA sequence: TGCAGTGCTGCAGGGCCCGGGGAGCTGTTTTTT.

This clone has a handful of counts. The J gene is TRBJ1-2, the V gene TRBV1; the D segment call TRBD1 is taken from the table without a DNA check. TRBV1 is deemed a pseudogene. The CDR3 length is 15 residues. CDR3 DNA sequence: TGCACCAGCAGCCCATCCGGGACAGCTGCCTATGGCTACACCTTC. It specifies CTSSPSGTAAYGYTF.

The chain joins TRBV7-8 to TRBJ1-2, with 8 bases matching TRBD1. Trimming removed 4 bases from V and 2 bases from J; junction bases left unmatched: 18. Germline V lookup: CDR1 SGHVS, CDR2 FQNEAQ. The CDR3 loop spans 19 amino acids. CDR3 coding DNA: TGTGCCAGCAGCTCAGGACCCTCTGGGACAGGTTCGCTAAACTATGGCTACACCTTC. Amino acids: CASSSGPSGTGSLNYGYTF.

This clone was picked up a small number of times. This chain joins TRBV27 and TRBJ1-2, with 7 bases that match TRBD1. This CDR3 has 15 residues. Germline CDR1 MNHEY, CDR2 SMNVEV (reference sequence). Trimming at V came to 5 bases and at J to 2 bases, leaving 8 bases not matched to a gene. Here the CDR3 reads CASSIQGSANYGYTF. In DNA form, the CDR3 reads TGTGCCAGCAGTATACAGGGGAGTGCGAACTATGGCTACACCTTC.

The rearrangement links TRBV7-2 to TRBJ1-3; D ambiguous. CDR1 and CDR2 (germline): SGHTA, FQGNSA. The ends were cut back, 0 bases at V and 4 bases at J, with 16 bases in the middle. CDR3 length equals 17 residues. The CDR3 coding sequence is TGTGCCAGCAGCTTAGCGGACCAGGCGCTCTGGGGAAACACCATATATTTT. It encodes CASSLADQALWGNTIYF.

V and J are TRBV2 and TRBJ1-5, with 7 nucleotides matching TRBD1. V lost 6 bases and J lost 3; bases outside the gene matches: 8. The V gene's germline CDR1 is SNHLY and CDR2 FYNNEI. This CDR3 region has 15 residues. As DNA, the CDR3 is TGTGCCAGCAGGACTGACAGGGTTGACAATCAGCCCCAGCATTTT. This encodes CASRTDRVDNQPQHF.

The chain has TRBV2 and TRBJ2-7; 9 bases line up with TRBD1. V shed 4 bases and J 0 bases; nucleotides not matched to a gene: 10. This CDR3 spans 17 amino acids. Germline loops: CDR1 SNHLY, CDR2 FYNNEI. The DNA for the CDR3 is TGTGCCAGCAGTGTACTTCCCGGGACAGGGAACTCCTACGAGCAGTACTTC. Its translation is CASSVLPGTGNSYEQYF.

CDR3 in DNA: TGTGCCAGCAGTTGGGACAGGGGGCGGATCACCGGGGAGCTGTTTTTT. Amino acids: CASSWDRGRITGELFF. V and J are TRBV6-2 or TRBV6-3 and TRBJ2-2; 12 positions match TRBD1. CDR3 length: 16 residues. Germline V gene data show CDR1 as MNHEY and CDR2 as SVGEGT. The V gene end was trimmed by 4 bases and the J gene end by 4 bases; junction bases not matched to a gene: 4.

This clone was counted a single time. The chain combines TRBV6-5 with TRBJ1-1; 7 nucleotides align to TRBD1. CDR1 is MNHEY and CDR2 is SVGAGI in the germline V gene. Trimming cost V 2 bases and J 0 bases; bases outside gene matches: 3. The CDR3 is made up of 15 amino acids. DNA of the CDR3: TGTGCCAGCAGTTACGACACAGGGGTGAACACTGAAGCTTTCTTT. It translates to CASSYDTGVNTEAFF.

CDR3: CASSSEGQGSSYEQYF. The DNA for the CDR3 is TGTGCCAGCAGCTCCGAAGGACAGGGTTCCTCCTACGAGCAGTACTTC. The chain employs TRBV5-6 and TRBJ2-7, with TRBD1 matching over 8 bases. Germline-derived CDR1 and CDR2 are SGHDT and YYEEEE. The length of the CDR3 is 16 residues. The V gene end was trimmed by 3 bases and the J gene end by 0 bases; junction bases not matched to a gene: 8.

V gene TRBV11-1 combines with J gene TRBJ1-3, with TRBD1 identical over 7 bases. Germline-derived CDR1 and CDR2 are SGHAT and FQDESV (reference sequence). This CDR3 comprises 15 residues. The V gene end was trimmed by 5 bases and the J gene end by 7 bases; junction bases not matched to a gene: 11. The CDR3, as DNA: TGTGCCAGCAGCCCCGGACAGGCCGCAGTGAACACCATATATTTT. It translates to CASSPGQAAVNTIYF.

The table lists this clone with a count of one. Other nucleotide sequences in the sample specify the same CDR3. The CDR3 DNA is TGTGCCAGCAGCGTAGACGGCTACAATGAGCAGTTCTTC. Encoded protein: CASSVDGYNEQFF. The genes are TRBV9 and TRBJ2-1; D remains ambiguous. V was clipped by 0 bases and J by 3 bases, with 4 bases between them. The CDR3 spans 13 residues. The germline V gene encodes CDR1 SGDLS and CDR2 YYNGEE.

The count of this clone is one. One end of the junction fails to match germline, which may point to a read error. The chain employs TRBV7-2 and TRBJ2-1, with 9 nucleotides matching TRBD2. The CDR3 covers 15 residues. CDR1 and CDR2 (germline): SGHTA, FQGNSA. Here the CDR3 DNA reads TGTGCCAGCAGCATAGCGGGGGATTCCTACAATGAGCAGTTCTTC. It specifies CASSIAGDSYNEQFF.

V and J are TRBV7-8 and TRBJ2-1; D is unclear. V shed 1 base and J shed 2 bases, with 12 bases lying between them. Germline V gives CDR1 SGHVS, CDR2 FQNEAQ. CDR3 size: 16 residues. CDR3 nucleotides: TGTGCCAGCAGCTTAGACGCGCGTGGGGCCTACAATGAGCAGTTCTTC. Translation: CASSLDARGAYNEQFF.

This chain uses TRBV18 with TRBJ1-1; TRBD1 matches 9 bases. The CDR3 runs 14 residues. The V gene's germline CDR1 is KGHSH and CDR2 LQKENI. The V and J ends lost 3 bases and 7 bases, in that order; junction bases with no gene match: 6. In nucleotides, the CDR3 is TGTGCCAGCTCACCCGGGACAGGGATTGGTGAAGCTTTCTTT. Encoded protein: CASSPGTGIGEAFF.

This clone is a singleton in its sample. V and J are TRBV14 and TRBJ2-7, with D tentatively TRBD1 (5 bases). Germline-derived CDR1 and CDR2 are SGHDN and FVKESK. V dropped 1 base and J dropped 3 bases, with 19 bases sitting between them. The CDR3 loop spans 17 amino acids. This CDR3 is CASSQGTRPPRNYEQYF. CDR3 nucleotide sequence: TGTGCCAGCAGCCAAGGGACAAGGCCTCCCAGAAACTACGAGCAGTACTTC.

The gene calls are TRBV7-2 and TRBJ1-5; D is undetermined. The V end lost 0 bases, the J end lost 3 bases, and 9 bases lay between the germline ends. This CDR3 is 15 amino acids long. The germline V gene encodes CDR1 SGHTA and CDR2 FQGNSA. The CDR3 protein is CASSLAPNINQPQHF. The CDR3 nucleotides read TGTGCCAGCAGCTTAGCACCCAACATCAATCAGCCCCAGCATTTT. Supplemented by reference TRBV7-2 and TRBJ1-5, the full variable domain reads GAGVSQSPSNKVTEKGKDVELRCDPISGHTALYWYRQSLGQGLEFLIYFQGNSAPDKSGLPSDRFSAERTGGSVSTLTIQRTQQEDSAVYLCASSLAPNINQPQHFGDGTRLSIL.

This clone appeared a single time. The chain combines TRBV12-3 or TRBV12-4 with TRBJ2-2; 8 nucleotides line up with TRBD2. The CDR3 covers 13 residues. Trimming at V came to 9 bases and at J to 4 bases, leaving 4 bases not matched to a gene. CDR3 region: CASRLASTGELFF. CDR3 bases: TGTGCCAGTAGACTAGCGAGCACCGGGGAGCTGTTTTTT.